This TCR beta chain came from a study of STAT3 mutations in large granular lymphocyte leukemia. Across the study: More than half of T-LGLL patients received immunosuppressive therapy.

The V and J ends lost 5 bases and 4 bases respectively, with 19 bases between them. This CDR3 comprises 16 residues. The germline gives CDR1 MNHEY, CDR2 SMNVEV (reference sequence). For this clone: Its antigen is not known.

Study results and limitations: In some patients, a small highly pathogenic clone possibly went undetected. Every T-LGLL patient had at least one immunodominant TCRbeta clonotype. Clonal expansion was inferred from samples taken at other timepoints.

Profiling relied on immunoSEQ multiplex PCR, and the TCRdb table lists in-frame clones only, not all of them. The sample holds about 2,500 clones, 49% seen once. The chain employs TRBV27 and TRBJ2-3, with D possibly being TRBD1 or TRBD2 (5 bases each). What was sequenced was peripheral blood mononuclear cells. This sequence was found in a man aged 60-69 years with T-cell large granular lymphocyte leukemia. Some clones in this sample may be carry-over from other donors' samples. CDR3 coding DNA: TGTGCCAGCAGTCCAAGTCTCGGGGCCCGAGCAGATACGCAGTATTTT. This sequence encodes CASSPSLGARADTQYF.